This TCR beta chain comes out of a study of blood T cell repertoires in COVID-19. CDR3 length equals 16 residues. The germline V gene has CDR1 WNHNN and CDR2 SYGVQD (reference sequence). With 10 bases removed from V and 7 bases from J, the gap between germline ends came to 26 bases. Only in-frame clones appear in the TCRdb table, and some are missing; sequencing was by immunoSEQ multiplex PCR. The repertoire consists of under 250,000 clones, with roughly 86% occurring once and the leading ten covering around 1.5%. The chain joins TRBV10-1 to TRBJ1-5; the D gene is possibly TRBD1 (6 bases). The TCR comes from a woman aged 55-69 years who had recovered from COVID-19. The sample consisted of peripheral blood. The CDR3 DNA reads as TGCGCCACCTGTCCCCTTCAGGGGAAGGTCCGACAGCCCCAGCATTTT. It is translated as CATCPLQGKVRQPQHF.